The rows below give T cell receptor beta chains drawn from one sample of a study of regulatory T cells in long-lasting Graves disease. TCRdb fed the multiplex PCR reads into MiXCR, producing one record per CDR3 protein. The data show hundreds of thousands of distinct CDR3 sequences, with 16% seen just once and around a quarter held by the top ten. This sample was also put to use in a study of T cells in Graves' hyperthyroidism and ophthalmopathy.

Here the sequenced sample was peripheral blood mononuclear cells (PBMCs), taken at new diagnosis, from a patient treated with antithyroid drugs. All receptors derive from a woman aged 35 to 60 with Graves disease. Both conserved end residues are part of each CDR3. The order of the fields is D gene, J gene, clone size, V gene, CDR3 DNA, CDR3 protein. A D gene is named only where the DNA matches it firmly. Clone size is stated in some rows and not others, as once, few, many or a class when expanded.

d_gene: NA; j_gene: TRBJ2-7; abundance: many; v_gene: TRBV6-5; CDR3nt: TGTGCCAGCAGTTACGGCCGGGACTTACCCTACGAGCAGTACTTC; CDR3aa: CASSYGRDLPYEQYF
d_gene: NA; j_gene: TRBJ2-1; abundance: NA; v_gene: TRBV5-4; CDR3nt: TGTGCCAGCAGCTTCGCGGGTACTACCTACAATGAGCAGTTCTTC; CDR3aa: CASSFAGTTYNEQFF
d_gene: TRBD2; j_gene: TRBJ2-5; abundance: NA; v_gene: TRBV12-3/TRBV12-4; CDR3nt: TGTGCCAGCAGTGCGGGGGGGAAAGAGACCCAGTACTTC; CDR3aa: CASSAGGKETQYF
d_gene: NA; j_gene: TRBJ1-4; abundance: NA; v_gene: TRBV7-9; CDR3nt: TGTGCCAGCAGCTTGTACAGGTCCAATGAAAAACTGTTTTTT; CDR3aa: CASSLYRSNEKLFF
d_gene: TRBD2; j_gene: TRBJ2-5; abundance: many; v_gene: TRBV20-1; CDR3nt: TGCAGTGCTAGAGTGCCTAGCGGGGGGGCCTATGTTGAGACCCAGTACTTC; CDR3aa: CSARVPSGGAYVETQYF
d_gene: TRBD1; j_gene: TRBJ1-5; abundance: many; v_gene: TRBV27; CDR3nt: TGTGCCAGCAGTCCCGGGACAGGGCAGGATCAGCCCCAGCATTTT; CDR3aa: CASSPGTGQDQPQHF
d_gene: NA; j_gene: TRBJ1-2; abundance: many; v_gene: TRBV3-1; CDR3nt: TGTGCCAGCAGCCAAGTTCAAGGAGGCCCTCTTAACTATGGCTACACCTTC; CDR3aa: CASSQVQGGPLNYGYTF
d_gene: NA; j_gene: TRBJ2-7; abundance: many; v_gene: TRBV30; CDR3nt: TGTGCCTGGAGTATATCCACAGGGGAGCAGTACTTC; CDR3aa: CAWSISTGEQYF
d_gene: NA; j_gene: TRBJ1-1; abundance: many; v_gene: TRBV4-1; CDR3nt: TGCGCCAGCAGCCAAGTTGGGGTAGGCGGCACTGAAGCTTTCTTT; CDR3aa: CASSQVGVGGTEAFF
d_gene: NA; j_gene: TRBJ2-5; abundance: many; v_gene: TRBV28; CDR3nt: TGTGCCAGCAGCTTAGGGCAAGAGACCCAGTACTTC; CDR3aa: CASSLGQETQYF
d_gene: TRBD1; j_gene: TRBJ1-1; abundance: many; v_gene: TRBV20-1; CDR3nt: TGCAGCTGGACAGGGGCGATGAACACTGAAGCTTTCTTT; CDR3aa: CSWTGAMNTEAFF
d_gene: NA; j_gene: TRBJ2-3; abundance: many; v_gene: TRBV7-2; CDR3nt: TGTGCCAGCATCAGGACCCGCGCAGATACGCAGTATTTT; CDR3aa: CASIRTRADTQYF
d_gene: NA; j_gene: TRBJ1-6; abundance: many; v_gene: TRBV3-1; CDR3nt: TGTGCCAGCAGCCAAGGGAGGAACGCACCCCTCCACTTT; CDR3aa: CASSQGRNAPLHF
d_gene: NA; j_gene: TRBJ1-2; abundance: NA; v_gene: TRBV19; CDR3nt: TGTGCCAGTACCCTGGGGGGGGGACTTGCTATTGGCTACACCTTC; CDR3aa: CASTLGGGLAIGYTF
d_gene: NA; j_gene: TRBJ2-7; abundance: NA; v_gene: TRBV29-1; CDR3nt: TGCAGCGTTGTTGGGACGCTCGGAACCTACGAGCAGTACTTC; CDR3aa: CSVVGTLGTYEQYF
d_gene: NA; j_gene: TRBJ2-1; abundance: many; v_gene: TRBV3-1; CDR3nt: TGTGCCAGCAGCCTCGGATCGGAGACGCGCGAGCAGTTCTTC; CDR3aa: CASSLGSETREQFF
d_gene: TRBD2; j_gene: TRBJ2-3; abundance: NA; v_gene: TRBV20-1; CDR3nt: TGCAGTGCTAGAGATCCCGCGACTAGCGGGGTGACAGATACGCAGTATTTT; CDR3aa: CSARDPATSGVTDTQYF
d_gene: NA; j_gene: TRBJ1-1; abundance: NA; v_gene: TRBV5-4; CDR3nt: TGTGCCAGCAGCACCGGCGGGGGGGACCCGATGAACACTGAAGCTTTCTTT; CDR3aa: CASSTGGGDPMNTEAFF
d_gene: NA; j_gene: TRBJ2-7; abundance: few; v_gene: TRBV28; CDR3nt: TGTGCCAGCAGTCGAACGGGGGTACTGAGCTCCTACGAGCAGTACTTC; CDR3aa: CASSRTGVLSSYEQYF
d_gene: TRBD1; j_gene: TRBJ1-2; abundance: few; v_gene: TRBV6-2/TRBV6-3; CDR3nt: TGTGCCAGTCGACCAGGACAGGGGATCTATGGCTACACCTTC; CDR3aa: CASRPGQGIYGYTF
d_gene: TRBD1; j_gene: TRBJ1-2; abundance: many; v_gene: TRBV28; CDR3nt: TGTGCCAGCAGCTTCGGGGACAGGGGGCTTGGTGGCTACACCTTC; CDR3aa: CASSFGDRGLGGYTF
d_gene: TRBD1; j_gene: TRBJ1-1; abundance: many; v_gene: TRBV4-1; CDR3nt: TGCGCCAGCAGCAACAGGGGAGGCACTGAAGCTTTCTTT; CDR3aa: CASSNRGGTEAFF
d_gene: TRBD1; j_gene: TRBJ2-7; abundance: many; v_gene: TRBV6-5; CDR3nt: TGTGCCAGCAGTTCCCGGGACAGGTACTACGAGCAGTACTTC; CDR3aa: CASSSRDRYYEQYF
d_gene: NA; j_gene: TRBJ1-6; abundance: few; v_gene: TRBV3-1; CDR3nt: TGTGCCAGCAGGACCGGGGGGTCACCCCTCCACTTT; CDR3aa: CASRTGGSPLHF
d_gene: NA; j_gene: TRBJ2-3; abundance: few; v_gene: TRBV4-1; CDR3nt: TGCGCCAGCAGCCAAGATAGGGGGTTCACAGATACGCAGTATTTT; CDR3aa: CASSQDRGFTDTQYF
d_gene: TRBD1; j_gene: TRBJ2-1; abundance: many; v_gene: TRBV30; CDR3nt: TGTGCCTGGGGGACAGGGAGAAAGGGCCTCTATGAGCAGTTCTTC; CDR3aa: CAWGTGRKGLYEQFF
d_gene: TRBD1; j_gene: TRBJ2-3; abundance: many; v_gene: TRBV5-1; CDR3nt: TGTGCCAGCAGCCGAACAGGGGCCACAGATACGCAGTATTTT; CDR3aa: CASSRTGATDTQYF
d_gene: NA; j_gene: TRBJ1-2; abundance: many; v_gene: TRBV11-2; CDR3nt: TGTGCCAGCAGCTTAGTGCCATTGGGCACTGGCTACACCTTC; CDR3aa: CASSLVPLGTGYTF
d_gene: NA; j_gene: TRBJ2-2; abundance: NA; v_gene: TRBV5-4; CDR3nt: TGTGCCAGCAGCAACCTCGGTGGGGGGGCCACCGGGGAGCTGTTTTTT; CDR3aa: CASSNLGGGATGELFF
d_gene: NA; j_gene: TRBJ2-5; abundance: few; v_gene: TRBV3-1; CDR3nt: TGTGCCAGCAGCCAAGTTCGCGGGTTTGGGGAGACCCAGTACTTC; CDR3aa: CASSQVRGFGETQYF
d_gene: NA; j_gene: TRBJ1-1; abundance: few; v_gene: TRBV7-9; CDR3nt: TGTGCCAGCAGCTTTTTCTCGAACACTGAAGCTTTCTTT; CDR3aa: CASSFFSNTEAFF
d_gene: NA; j_gene: TRBJ1-2; abundance: few; v_gene: TRBV12-3/TRBV12-4; CDR3nt: TGTGCCAGCAGTCTACAGGGCCATGGCTACACCTTC; CDR3aa: CASSLQGHGYTF
d_gene: NA; j_gene: TRBJ1-3; abundance: NA; v_gene: TRBV2; CDR3nt: TGTGCCAGCGAGGGGGGCTCTGGAAACACCATATATTTT; CDR3aa: CASEGGSGNTIYF
d_gene: NA; j_gene: TRBJ1-5; abundance: NA; v_gene: TRBV10-3; CDR3nt: TGTGCCATCAGTGATCAGGGGAACCAGCCCCAGCATTTT; CDR3aa: CAISDQGNQPQHF
d_gene: TRBD1; j_gene: TRBJ2-1; abundance: many; v_gene: TRBV7-2; CDR3nt: TGTGCCAGCAACCACAGGGGGCTTGGATCCTACAATGAGCAGTTCTTC; CDR3aa: CASNHRGLGSYNEQFF
d_gene: TRBD1; j_gene: TRBJ2-2; abundance: few; v_gene: TRBV6-4; CDR3nt: TGTGCCAGCAGCGACAGGGTCCAAGACGGGGAGCTGTTTTTT; CDR3aa: CASSDRVQDGELFF
d_gene: NA; j_gene: TRBJ1-2; abundance: few; v_gene: TRBV24-1; CDR3nt: TGTGCCACCAGTGATCGACGGGACTATGGCTACACCTTC; CDR3aa: CATSDRRDYGYTF
d_gene: NA; j_gene: TRBJ2-7; abundance: few; v_gene: TRBV10-3; CDR3nt: TGTGCCATCATCAGGAAGGCAACGGGGGCCTCGCGGGAGCAGTACTTC; CDR3aa: CAIIRKATGASREQYF
d_gene: NA; j_gene: TRBJ2-1; abundance: NA; v_gene: TRBV5-1; CDR3nt: TGCGCCAGCAGCTTGCCCCAGGGGCCATACGATGAGCAGTTCTTC; CDR3aa: CASSLPQGPYDEQFF
d_gene: NA; j_gene: TRBJ1-2; abundance: many; v_gene: TRBV28; CDR3nt: TGTGCCAGCAGTTTTCGTGGCTACACCTTC; CDR3aa: CASSFRGYTF
d_gene: NA; j_gene: TRBJ1-5; abundance: few; v_gene: TRBV7-9; CDR3nt: TGTGCCAGCAGCTTCCACGGGGAGGGCAATCAGCCCCAGCATTTT; CDR3aa: CASSFHGEGNQPQHF